A selection of T cell receptor beta chains follows, all from one sample in a study of blood T cells in healthy people across ages. TCRdb analysed the 5' RACE reads with MiXCR anew, one entry per CDR3 protein. Among 1.5 million to 1.8 million distinct CDR3 sequences, roughly 43% were seen once, and the ten largest hold roughly 3.7%. Material for sequencing was blood. The receptors come from a young woman in good health. The CDR3 runs from the conserved cysteine through the conserved F or W. The D gene is left open where the match is weak. Clone size appears in some rows only: once, few, many, or a class for an expanded clone.

cdr3_nt | cdr3_aa | clone_size | j_call | d_call | v_call
TGCAGTGCAGACTCGGCTACGCAGTATTTT | CSADSATQYF | NA | TRBJ2-3 | NA | TRBV20-1
TGTGCCAGCAGCCAAGATATAGCCAAAAACATTCAGTACTTC | CASSQDIAKNIQYF | NA | TRBJ2-4 | NA | TRBV3-1
TGTGCCGCTCCCAACGGCAGGTTCTACGAGCAGTACTTC | CAAPNGRFYEQYF | few | TRBJ2-7 | NA | TRBV9
TGCGCCAGCAGCCAAGTGACAGGGTTTCTGGCCGGGCAGTACTTC | CASSQVTGFLAGQYF | few | TRBJ2-7 | TRBD1 | TRBV4-1
TGTGCCATCAGTGAGTCGGCTGGCATGAACACTGAAGCTTTCTTT | CAISESAGMNTEAFF | NA | TRBJ1-1 | NA | TRBV10-3
TGCGCCAGCAGCCAAGCGCCTGGGGTAGGGAGTGAAGCTTTCTTT | CASSQAPGVGSEAFF | NA | TRBJ1-1 | NA | TRBV4-3
TGTGCCTGGAGTGTAGTCCGGACAGGGAACCACGAGCAGTTCTTC | CAWSVVRTGNHEQFF | NA | TRBJ2-1 | TRBD1 | TRBV30
TGTGCCAGCAGCCCTCCCGATGAAAAACTGTTTTTT | CASSPPDEKLFF | NA | TRBJ1-4 | NA | TRBV7-2
TGTGCCAGCAGTGTAGATTACGGCGGATACTATGGCTACACCTTC | CASSVDYGGYYGYTF | NA | TRBJ1-2 | NA | TRBV2
TGCAGCCATACAGGGGGGGACACTGAAGCTTTCTTT | CSHTGGDTEAFF | NA | TRBJ1-1 | TRBD1 | TRBV29-1
TGTGCCTGGTCCCAAGCTTACGAGCAGTACTTC | CAWSQAYEQYF | many | TRBJ2-7 | NA | TRBV30
TGCAGTGCTAGACTAGCGCCCATGAATGAGCAGTACTTC | CSARLAPMNEQYF | NA | TRBJ2-7 | NA | TRBV20-1
TGTGCCAGCAACGTAGATATGTCCCAAGAGACCCAGTACTTC | CASNVDMSQETQYF | NA | TRBJ2-5 | NA | TRBV9
TGTGCCAGCAGCACTACGACAGGGTATACTGAAGCTTTCTTT | CASSTTTGYTEAFF | NA | TRBJ1-1 | TRBD1 | TRBV5-6
TGTGTCAGCAGCGGAGGACTAGCTTGGGGTGAGCAGTTCTTC | CVSSGGLAWGEQFF | NA | TRBJ2-1 | TRBD2 | TRBV7-2
TGTGCCACCAGTGATTCCCCTAAGAACTATGGCTACACCTTC | CATSDSPKNYGYTF | few | TRBJ1-2 | NA | TRBV24-1
TGCAGTGCTAATCACGGCCGAGATCAGCCCCAGCATTTT | CSANHGRDQPQHF | NA | TRBJ1-5 | NA | TRBV20-1
TGTGCCAGCAGCTTCCGGGGGCAAAGCTTCGGACTAGCAGATACGCAGTATTTT | CASSFRGQSFGLADTQYF | NA | TRBJ2-3 | NA | TRBV7-2
TGTGCCAGCAGCTTATCGACGGGATCGGGGCATGGCTACACCTTC | CASSLSTGSGHGYTF | few | TRBJ1-2 | NA | TRBV7-2
TGCAGTGCTACTTCTAGCGGATCTAGCACAGATACGCAGTATTTT | CSATSSGSSTDTQYF | NA | TRBJ2-3 | TRBD2 | TRBV20-1
TGTGCCAGCAGTTACTCAAGGGGGAGGGACACCGGGGAGCTGTTTTTT | CASSYSRGRDTGELFF | NA | TRBJ2-2 | NA | TRBV6-5
TGTGCCCGGGGGGGGAAGGTGAGAGCTTTCTTT | CARGGKVRAFF | NA | TRBJ1-1 | NA | TRBV27
TGTGCCAGCAGGGGCAGGGGAACCAACTATGGCTACACCTTC | CASRGRGTNYGYTF | NA | TRBJ1-2 | NA | TRBV6-1
TGTGCCAGCAGCGCCAGAACTAGCGGGGGGCCTTCAGATACGCAGTATTTT | CASSARTSGGPSDTQYF | NA | TRBJ2-3 | TRBD2 | TRBV7-2
TGTGCCATCAGTCACCTAGCGGGGGGGCCCACAGATACGCAGTATTTT | CAISHLAGGPTDTQYF | NA | TRBJ2-3 | TRBD2 | TRBV10-3
TGCAGCGTGCCCCTCGCAGATACGCAGTATTTT | CSVPLADTQYF | NA | TRBJ2-3 | NA | TRBV29-1
TGTGCCAGCAGTTACTTAGGGGGGTCGAAGAATGGCTACACCTTC | CASSYLGGSKNGYTF | NA | TRBJ1-2 | NA | TRBV6-5
TGCAGTGCTAGAGATTTCGGAGCAGGGGCGGACCAGCCCCAGCATTTT | CSARDFGAGADQPQHF | NA | TRBJ1-5 | NA | TRBV20-1
TGTGCCAGCAGCGTACTAGAAACCTACAATGAGCAGTACTTC | CASSVLETYNEQYF | few | TRBJ2-7 | NA | TRBV9
TGCGCCAGCAGCCCACGGGGACAAGCTCTTAATGAAAAACTGTTTTTT | CASSPRGQALNEKLFF | NA | TRBJ1-4 | NA | TRBV4-1
TGTGCCAGCAGTGCCCTTAGGATTGAAAAACTGTTTTTT | CASSALRIEKLFF | NA | TRBJ1-4 | NA | TRBV6-2/TRBV6-3
TGTGCCAGCAGTTCCGGGGGTGAGCAGTTCTTC | CASSSGGEQFF | many | TRBJ2-1 | NA | TRBV6-5
TGCAGTGCCAATCCGGGACTAGCGGTCTCCTACAATGAGCAGTTCTTC | CSANPGLAVSYNEQFF | few | TRBJ2-1 | TRBD2 | TRBV20-1
TGCAGCGTCGAGGACGGGGGCGCCTACGAGCAGTACTTC | CSVEDGGAYEQYF | NA | TRBJ2-7 | NA | TRBV29-1
TGTGCCAGCAGCCAGGGGATTAGCAATCAGCCCCAGCATTTT | CASSQGISNQPQHF | NA | TRBJ1-5 | NA | TRBV12-3/TRBV12-4
TGTGCCAGCAGCTTAGCGTCGGTAGGCTACGAGCAGTACTTC | CASSLASVGYEQYF | NA | TRBJ2-7 | NA | TRBV7-2
TGTGCCAGCAAAAAGACAGGGCTGAACACTGAAGCTTTCTTT | CASKKTGLNTEAFF | NA | TRBJ1-1 | TRBD1 | TRBV6-1
TGTGCCAGCAGTTTATCTCCTGGTCATGAGCAGTTCTTC | CASSLSPGHEQFF | NA | TRBJ2-1 | NA | TRBV27
TGTGCCTCCCGCGGGGGATCCACAGATACGCAGTATTTT | CASRGGSTDTQYF | many | TRBJ2-3 | TRBD2 | TRBV12-3/TRBV12-4
TGCGCCAGCAGCCAAGATCCCAGGAGCACAGATACGCAGTATTTT | CASSQDPRSTDTQYF | NA | TRBJ2-3 | NA | TRBV4-3
TGTGCCAGCAGCCCCGCCAGGACAGACACTGAAGCTTTCTTT | CASSPARTDTEAFF | NA | TRBJ1-1 | NA | TRBV9
TGTGCCAGCAGCGTAGGTCCGGGGGTGGCAGATACGCAGTATTTT | CASSVGPGVADTQYF | NA | TRBJ2-3 | NA | TRBV9
TGTGCCAGCAGTTACGGGTTAGCGGGGGGGCGCACAGATACGCAGTATTTT | CASSYGLAGGRTDTQYF | NA | TRBJ2-3 | TRBD2 | TRBV6-5
TGTGCCAGCAGACCCTTCCGCGGGGGGACAATTGAGCAGTTCTTC | CASRPFRGGTIEQFF | NA | TRBJ2-1 | TRBD2 | TRBV27
TGCAGTGCTAAGCAGAGCTCCTATAATTCACCCCTCCACTTT | CSAKQSSYNSPLHF | NA | TRBJ1-6 | NA | TRBV20-1
TGTGCCTGGAGCTGGGGGGATAATTCACCCCTCCACTTT | CAWSWGDNSPLHF | NA | TRBJ1-6 | NA | TRBV30
TGTGCCAGCAGTTACTCGTACAATGAGCAGTACTTC | CASSYSYNEQYF | NA | TRBJ2-7 | NA | TRBV6-6
TGCGCCAGCAGCAACAGGGGCACAGATACGCAGTCTTTT | CASSNRGTDTQSF | NA | TRBJ2-3 | TRBD1 | TRBV10-1
TGCAGCGCTGAGGTCCGACAGGGGTACGAGCAGTACTTC | CSAEVRQGYEQYF | NA | TRBJ2-7 | TRBD1 | TRBV29-1
TGCAGCGTTGAAGAAGGGGATACGCAGTATTTT | CSVEEGDTQYF | many | TRBJ2-3 | NA | TRBV29-1
TGTGCCAGCCGTTCAATCCGAACCGGGGGGCCCTACAATGAGCAGTTCTTC | CASRSIRTGGPYNEQFF | NA | TRBJ2-1 | NA | TRBV6-5
TGCAGTGCTAGGGGGGGGGGAAACAGGCAAGAGACCCAGTACTTC | CSARGGGNRQETQYF | NA | TRBJ2-5 | TRBD2 | TRBV20-1
TGTGCCAGCAGCCAACTTACAACCACCTACGAGCAGTACTTC | CASSQLTTTYEQYF | NA | TRBJ2-7 | NA | TRBV3-1
TGTGCCAGCAGCTTTAAAGGGGGAGTTGGTGAGCAGTTCTTC | CASSFKGGVGEQFF | NA | TRBJ2-1 | NA | TRBV3-1
TGTGCCAGCAGCATCCGGACAGGGCAGAACACTGAAGCTTTCTTT | CASSIRTGQNTEAFF | NA | TRBJ1-1 | TRBD1 | TRBV7-9
TGCGCCAGCAGCTTGGGACTAGCTGAGGGTGAGCAGTTCTTC | CASSLGLAEGEQFF | few | TRBJ2-1 | TRBD2 | TRBV5-1
TGTGCCAGCAGCATTAATACAGGGGTCGAGCAGTACTTC | CASSINTGVEQYF | NA | TRBJ2-7 | TRBD1 | TRBV7-2